The 9 T cell receptor beta chains below come from one sample, sequenced in a study of T cells in women clearing cervical HPV infection (dated by TCRdb to the late 2010s). The method behind the library was the immunoSEQ multiplex PCR assay. TCRdb's version of the immuneACCESS table is confined to in-frame rearrangements and falls short of the full clone set. An unresolved V gene accounts for under half of the shortfall where checked; the remainder is of unknown origin. The table for this sample lists 40,000 to 55,000 clones. The ten biggest clones cover more than 1% of the sample. Sequenced: blood buffy coat. These TCRs come from a woman aged 18-69 years with a cervical HPV16 infection that either progressed to CIN3+ or cleared (not recorded which).

A remark on this clone: The read is 3 residues too short to cover the CDR3 end, so that end is filled in from the germline J gene. The rearrangement links TRBV19 to TRBJ2-7, with a possible D match to TRBD1 (7 bases). Between the trimmed V and J ends, which lost 5 bases and 4 bases, there was a span of 9 bases. Germline V lookup: CDR1 LNHDA, CDR2 SQIVND (reference sequence). CDR3 length: 12 amino acids. The CDR3 sequence is CASSSGGYEQYF. The covered CDR3 bases are TGTGCCAGTAGTTCAGGGGGGTACGAG.

Points on this clone: The read finishes 3 residues shy of the CDR3 end, and the germline J gene is used to complete it. The rearrangement joins TRBV29-1 to TRBJ2-3, with 8 bases identical to TRBD1. The CDR3 has 14 residues. The germline gives CDR1 SQVTM, CDR2 ANQGSEA. The CDR3 spells CSVGAGQGGQPQYF. CDR3 DNA, as far as it was read: TGCAGCGTTGGAGCTGGACAGGGAGGTCAGCCG.

A remark on this clone: The read is 3 residues too short to cover the CDR3 end, so that end is filled in from the germline J gene. J is TRBJ2-6 and V is TRBV7-6, with 8 bases that match TRBD2. The CDR3 length is 18 residues. Germline loops: CDR1 SGHVS, CDR2 FNYEAQ. J gave up 0 bases and V 3 bases, and 7 bases lay outside the gene matches. The part of the CDR3 DNA that was read is TGTGCCAGCAGCTTTATCGCGGGGGGCCCCTCTGGGGCCAACGTC. Protein: CASSFIAGGPSGANV. The full CDR3 sequence reads CASSFIAGGPSGANVLTF. Complete variable domain (other parts from reference TRBV7-6 and TRBJ2-6): GAGVSQSPRYKVTKRGQDVALRCDPISGHVSLYWYRQALGQGPEFLTYFNYEAQQDKSGLPNDRFSAERPEGSISTLTIQRTEQRDSAMYRCASSFIAGGPSGANVLTFGAGSRLTVL.

Concerning this clone itself: The read comes to an end 3 residues before the CDR3 does, leaving the germline J gene to fill in the end. The chain joins TRBV6-1 to TRBJ2-4; TRBD2 matches at 9 bases. Trimming removed 4 bases from V and 7 bases from J; junction bases left unmatched: 5. The CDR3 loop spans 14 amino acids. Germline V CDR1 and CDR2: MNHNS, SASEGT. Here the CDR3 reads CASSGSGRENIQYF. Partial CDR3 DNA: TGTGCCAGCAGTGGTAGCGGGAGAGAGAACATT.

A word on this clone: The sequence runs out 3 residues before the end of the CDR3; the remainder is reconstructed from the germline J gene. The rearrangement joins TRBV13 to TRBJ2-7; tentative D call: TRBD1 (6 bases). The CDR3 loop spans 15 amino acids. In germline, CDR1 is PRHDT, CDR2 FYEKMQ (reference sequence). V was shortened by 4 bases and J by 6 bases, with 19 bases between the two germline ends. The DNA read from the CDR3 is TGTGCCAGCAGCTCCAAGACCCAGGACAGACCCGAG. This sequence encodes CASSSKTQDRPE. The full CDR3 protein reads CASSSKTQDRPEQYF.

Regarding this clone: The read ends 3 residues shy of where the CDR3 ends; the end is completed using the germline J gene. The chain recombines TRBV5-1 with TRBJ2-3; 11 bases are a match to TRBD1. V shed 4 bases, J shed 5 bases, and the junction held 9 bases outside the gene matches. CDR3 length equals 16 residues. Germline values: CDR1 SGHRS, CDR2 YFSETQ. The CDR3 reads CASSAYGQGAGDTQYF. CDR3 DNA, as far as it was read: TGCGCCAGCAGCGCTTACGGACAGGGGGCAGGAGATACG.

Points on this clone: The read ends 3 residues before the CDR3 terminus; that terminus is restored from the germline J gene. V and J are TRBV19 and TRBJ1-5; possible D gene TRBD1, 6 bases. There are 16 residues in the CDR3. Germline CDR1 is LNHDA and CDR2 is SQIVND (reference sequence). The V end was cut by 5 bases, the J end by 7 bases, with 21 bases between. CDR3 in amino acids: CASSPGIGGEEQPQHF. CDR3 bases read: TGTGCCAGTAGTCCGGGGATAGGGGGGGAAGAGCAGCCC.

Of note for this clone: The missing CDR3 end, 3 residues past where the read stops, is filled in from the germline J gene. V gene TRBV5-1 combines with J gene TRBJ2-1; 10 bases line up with TRBD2. Looked up from germline, CDR1 is SGHRS and CDR2 is YFSETQ. This CDR3 region has 16 residues. The ends lost 5 bases at V and 4 bases at J; junction bases unmatched: 9. The DNA read from the CDR3 is TGCGCCAGCAGGCGGAGCGGGAGGGATAATTACAATGAG. It specifies CASRRSGRDNYNE. The CDR3 reads in full as CASRRSGRDNYNEQFF. The full variable domain, its missing parts supplied by reference TRBV5-1 and TRBJ2-1, is KAGVTQTPRYLIKTRGQQVTLSCSPISGHRSVSWYQQTPGQGLQFLFEYFSETQRNKGNFPGRFSGRQFSNSRSEMNVSTLELGDSALYLCASRRSGRDNYNEQFFGPGTRLTVL.

Remarks on this clone: The sequenced fragment ends 3 residues before the CDR3 boundary, so the rest is inferred from the germline J gene. The chain joins TRBV6-4 to TRBJ2-1; 8 nucleotides match TRBD1. Germline CDR1 is MRHNA and CDR2 is SNTAGT. The CDR3 contains 15 residues. The V gene end was trimmed by 2 bases and the J gene end by 7 bases; junction bases not matched to a gene: 7. Here the CDR3 reads CASSDMGTGRNEQFF. Incomplete CDR3 DNA: TGTGCCAGCAGTGACATGGGGACAGGTCGGAATGAG.